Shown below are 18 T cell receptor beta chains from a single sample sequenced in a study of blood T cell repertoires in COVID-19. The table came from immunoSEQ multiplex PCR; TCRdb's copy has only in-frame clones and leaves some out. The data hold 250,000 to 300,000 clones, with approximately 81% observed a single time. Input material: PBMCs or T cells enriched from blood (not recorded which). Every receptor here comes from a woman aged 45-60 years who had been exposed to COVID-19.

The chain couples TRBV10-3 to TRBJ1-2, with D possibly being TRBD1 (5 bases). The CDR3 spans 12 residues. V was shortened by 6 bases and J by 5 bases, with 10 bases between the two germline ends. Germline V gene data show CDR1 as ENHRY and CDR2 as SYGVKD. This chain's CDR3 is CAISGAGYGYTF. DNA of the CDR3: TGTGCCATCAGCGGTGCAGGGTATGGCTACACCTTC.

Here the CDR3 reads CASSPGGQFEAFF. CDR3 nucleotide sequence: TGTGCCAGCAGCCCAGGGGGACAATTTGAAGCTTTCTTT. The rearrangement joins TRBV7-8 to TRBJ1-1; TRBD1 aligns across 7 bases. The CDR3 has 13 amino acids. V trimming: 5 bases; J trimming: 7 bases; junction bases outside the gene matches: 7. Germline values: CDR1 SGHVS, CDR2 FQNEAQ.

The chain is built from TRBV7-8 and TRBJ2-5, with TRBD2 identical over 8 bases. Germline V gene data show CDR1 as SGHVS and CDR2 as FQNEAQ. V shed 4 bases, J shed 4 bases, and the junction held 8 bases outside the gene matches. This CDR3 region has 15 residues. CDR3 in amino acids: CASSSGLGILETQYF. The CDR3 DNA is TGTGCCAGCAGCTCGGGACTAGGAATACTAGAGACCCAGTACTTC.

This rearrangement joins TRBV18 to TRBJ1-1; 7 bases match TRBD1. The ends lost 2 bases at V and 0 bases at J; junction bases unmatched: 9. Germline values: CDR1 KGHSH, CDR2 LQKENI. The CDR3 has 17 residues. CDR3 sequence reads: CASSPFSGGRMNTEAFF. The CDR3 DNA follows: TGTGCCAGCTCACCATTTTCAGGGGGGCGCATGAACACTGAAGCTTTCTTT.

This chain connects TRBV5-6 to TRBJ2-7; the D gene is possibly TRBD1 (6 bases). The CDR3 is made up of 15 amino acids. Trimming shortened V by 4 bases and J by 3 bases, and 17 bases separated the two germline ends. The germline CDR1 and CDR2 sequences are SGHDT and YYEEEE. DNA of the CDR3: TGTGCCAGCAGCCAATTAGGACAGCACAACTACGAGCAGTACTTC. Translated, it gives CASSQLGQHNYEQYF.

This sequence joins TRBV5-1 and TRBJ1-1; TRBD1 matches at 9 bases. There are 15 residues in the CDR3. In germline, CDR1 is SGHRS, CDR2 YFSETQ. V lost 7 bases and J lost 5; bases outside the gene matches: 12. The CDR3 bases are TGCGCCAGCGTGGGGACAGGGAGGGAAGGGACTGAAGCTTTCTTT. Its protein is CASVGTGREGTEAFF.

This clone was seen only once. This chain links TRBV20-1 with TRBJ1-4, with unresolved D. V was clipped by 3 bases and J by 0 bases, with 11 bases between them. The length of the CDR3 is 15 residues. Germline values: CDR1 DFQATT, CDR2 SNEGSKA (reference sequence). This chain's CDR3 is CSASDTAATNEKLFF. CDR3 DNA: TGCAGTGCTAGTGACACAGCCGCAACTAATGAAAAACTGTTTTTT.

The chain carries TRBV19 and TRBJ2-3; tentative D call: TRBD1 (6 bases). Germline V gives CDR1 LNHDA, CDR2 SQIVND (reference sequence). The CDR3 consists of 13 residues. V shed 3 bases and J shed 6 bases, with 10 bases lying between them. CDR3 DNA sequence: TGTGCCAGTAGTATCTCAAGGGGGGATACGCAGTATTTT. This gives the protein CASSISRGDTQYF. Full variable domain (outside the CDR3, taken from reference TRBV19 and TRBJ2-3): DGGITQSPKYLFRKEGQNVTLSCEQNLNHDAMYWYRQDPGQGLRLIYYSQIVNDFQKGDIAEGYSVSREKKESFPLTVTSAQKNPTAFYLCASSISRGDTQYFGPGTRLTVL.

As DNA, the CDR3 is TGTGCCAGCAGCTTTCTAGCGGGGGGGCCCAACAATGAGCAGTTCTTC. It encodes CASSFLAGGPNNEQFF. The chain uses TRBV7-2 and TRBJ2-1; 12 bases line up with TRBD2. The CDR3 has 16 residues. Germline CDR1 SGHTA, CDR2 FQGNSA. J was trimmed by 5 bases and V by 3 bases; bases with no gene match: 5.

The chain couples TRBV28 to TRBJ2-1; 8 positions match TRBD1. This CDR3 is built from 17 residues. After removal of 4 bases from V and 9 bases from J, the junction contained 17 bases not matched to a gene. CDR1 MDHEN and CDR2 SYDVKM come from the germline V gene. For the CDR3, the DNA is TGTGCCAGCAGTTACGTATATCCCCGGCAGGGGGCAGGTGAGCAGTTCTTC. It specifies CASSYVYPRQGAGEQFF. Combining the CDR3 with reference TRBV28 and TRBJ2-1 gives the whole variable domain DVKVTQSSRYLVKRTGEKVFLECVQDMDHENMFWYRQDPGLGLRLIYFSYDVKMKEKGDIPEGYSVSREKKERFSLILESASTNQTSMYLCASSYVYPRQGAGEQFFGPGTRLTVL.

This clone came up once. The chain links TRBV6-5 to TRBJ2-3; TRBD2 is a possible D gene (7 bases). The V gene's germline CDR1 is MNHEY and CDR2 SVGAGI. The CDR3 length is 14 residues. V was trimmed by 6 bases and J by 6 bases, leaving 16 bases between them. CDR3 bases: TGTGCCAGCAGGGTGGGGGGGGCCTCGGATACGCAGTATTTT. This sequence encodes CASRVGGASDTQYF.

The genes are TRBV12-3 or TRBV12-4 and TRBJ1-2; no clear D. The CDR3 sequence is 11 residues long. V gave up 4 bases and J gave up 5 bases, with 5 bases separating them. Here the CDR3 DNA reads TGTGCCAGCAGTTCCAATTATGGCTACACCTTC. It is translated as CASSSNYGYTF.

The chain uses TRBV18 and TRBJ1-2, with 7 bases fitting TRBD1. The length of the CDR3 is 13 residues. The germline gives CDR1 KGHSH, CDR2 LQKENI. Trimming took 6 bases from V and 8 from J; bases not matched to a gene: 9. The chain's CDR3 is CASSNDRAGGYTF. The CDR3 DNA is TGTGCCAGCTCCAATGACAGGGCGGGCGGCTACACCTTC.

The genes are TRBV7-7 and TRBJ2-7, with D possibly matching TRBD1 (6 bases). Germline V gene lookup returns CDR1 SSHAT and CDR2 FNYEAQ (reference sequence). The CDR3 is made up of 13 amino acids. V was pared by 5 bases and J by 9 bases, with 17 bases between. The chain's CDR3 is CASSPYPQGGQYF. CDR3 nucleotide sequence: TGTGCCAGCAGCCCTTACCCACAGGGCGGGCAGTACTTC.

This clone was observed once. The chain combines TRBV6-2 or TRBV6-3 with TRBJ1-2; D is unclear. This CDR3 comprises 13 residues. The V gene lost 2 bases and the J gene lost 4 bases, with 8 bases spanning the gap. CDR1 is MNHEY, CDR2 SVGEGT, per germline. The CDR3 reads CASSYPQAYGYTF. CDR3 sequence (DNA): TGTGCCAGCAGTTACCCCCAGGCCTATGGCTACACCTTC.

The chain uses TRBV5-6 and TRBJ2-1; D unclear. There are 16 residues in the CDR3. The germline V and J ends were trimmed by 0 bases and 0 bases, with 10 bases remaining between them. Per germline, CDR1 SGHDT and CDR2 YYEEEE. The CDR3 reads CASSLEFLSSYNEQFF. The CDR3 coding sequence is TGTGCCAGCAGCTTGGAGTTCCTAAGCTCCTACAATGAGCAGTTCTTC.

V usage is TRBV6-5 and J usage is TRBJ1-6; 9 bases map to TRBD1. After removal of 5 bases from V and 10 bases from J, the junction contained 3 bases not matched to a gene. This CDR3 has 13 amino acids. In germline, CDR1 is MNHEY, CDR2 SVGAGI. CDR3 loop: CASSPDRGSPLHF. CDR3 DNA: TGTGCCAGCAGTCCGGACAGGGGATCACCCCTCCACTTT.

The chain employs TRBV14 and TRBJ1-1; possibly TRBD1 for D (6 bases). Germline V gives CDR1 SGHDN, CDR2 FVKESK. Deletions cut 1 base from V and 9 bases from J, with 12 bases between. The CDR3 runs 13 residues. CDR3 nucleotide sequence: TGTGCCAGCAGCCAAGGGAATTGGGGGCAAGCTTTCTTT. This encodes CASSQGNWGQAFF.